The 16 T cell receptor beta chains listed next were all sequenced from one sample in a study of Graves' ophthalmopathy and Graves' hyperthyroidism. Scientists amplified the TCR beta CDR3 regions from RNA transcripts. HTBI primers served in a first-round RT-PCR, which a second-round multiplex PCR followed. One entry per CDR3 protein results from TCRdb running MiXCR on the multiplex PCR reads. The sample has about 1.1 million distinct CDR3 sequences; about two fifths are singletons. The sample was peripheral blood or thyroid tissue (not recorded which). The source of these receptors is an adult man with Graves' hyperthyroidism.

The chain combines TRBV2 with TRBJ1-5; 7 bases align to TRBD1. Germline V gene data show CDR1 as SNHLY and CDR2 as FYNNEI. Trimming took 3 bases from V and 4 from J; bases not matched to a gene: 6. The length of the CDR3 is 15 residues. As DNA, the CDR3 is TGTGCCAGCAGTGACCGGGACAGACCTAATCAGCCCCAGCATTTT. Its protein product is CASSDRDRPNQPQHF.

Regarding this clonotype: A read error may be the cause here, since a much bigger clone is one base away. This chain links TRBV7-3 with TRBJ2-5; unclear D gene. The CDR3 contains 13 residues. Germline V gives CDR1 SGHTA, CDR2 FQGTGA. Here the CDR3 DNA reads TGTGCCAGCAGCTTAACGGTTATGCAGACCCAGCACTTC. Protein product: CASSLTVMQTQHF.

This clonotype was counted ten times or more. The chain combines TRBV29-1 with TRBJ1-1; D is unresolved. The CDR3 sequence is 11 residues long. Germline assignment: CDR1 SQVTM and CDR2 ANQGSEA. Deletions cut 6 bases from V and 6 bases from J, with 11 bases between. The CDR3, as DNA: TGCAGCGTCGACCTTTCGGCTGAAGCTTTCTTT. It codes for CSVDLSAEAFF.

V gene TRBV7-8 combines with J gene TRBJ2-5, with 10 bases aligning to TRBD1. V was clipped by 6 bases and J by 4 bases; unmatched bases: 5. The CDR3 runs 14 residues. CDR1 and CDR2 from the germline V gene are SGHVS and FQNEAQ. The CDR3 protein is CASRSGTGAETQYF. Here the CDR3 DNA reads TGTGCCAGCAGGTCTGGGACAGGGGCAGAGACCCAGTACTTC.

This clonotype occurred many times. The chain couples TRBV7-6 to TRBJ1-5; D remains ambiguous. The CDR3 sequence is 14 residues long. Germline loops: CDR1 SGHVS, CDR2 FNYEAQ. Trimming removed 3 bases at V and 6 bases at J, with 12 bases between. CDR3 coding DNA: TGTGCCAGCAGCTTTACAGAACGGGGTCAGCCCCAGCATTTT. As protein: CASSFTERGQPQHF. Filled out from reference TRBV7-6 and TRBJ1-5, the complete variable domain reads GAGVSQSPRYKVTKRGQDVALRCDPISGHVSLYWYRQALGQGPEFLTYFNYEAQQDKSGLPNDRFSAERPEGSISTLTIQRTEQRDSAMYRCASSFTERGQPQHFGDGTRLSIL.

The table lists this clonotype with a few counts. The chain combines TRBV28 with TRBJ2-7; 10 bases align to TRBD2. With V trimmed by 5 bases and J by 10 bases, 11 bases remained unmatched. CDR3 length: 14 residues. The V gene's germline CDR1 is MDHEN and CDR2 SYDVKM. This CDR3 is CASSPRTSGLGQYF. CDR3 bases: TGTGCCAGCAGTCCAAGGACTAGCGGCCTCGGTCAGTACTTC.

This clonotype has only a few counts. The chain couples TRBV12-3 or TRBV12-4 to TRBJ2-3; D is uncertain. Between the trimmed V and J ends, which lost 7 bases and 6 bases, there was a span of 8 bases. The CDR3 runs 11 residues. The DNA for the CDR3 is TGTGCCAGCAAAACCGCGGATACGCAGTATTTT. It is translated as CASKTADTQYF.

The rearrangement uses TRBV29-1 and TRBJ1-1; D is unclear. Germline loops: CDR1 SQVTM, CDR2 ANQGSEA. V gave up 4 bases and J gave up 2 bases, with 11 bases separating them. The CDR3 runs 13 residues. The CDR3, as DNA: TGCAGCGTTGGAACTACGGGAAACACTGAAGCTTTCTTT. This sequence encodes CSVGTTGNTEAFF.

A word on this clonotype: Given the absence of the conserved phenylalanine or tryptophan at the CDR3 end, a read error is likely. It is unclear where the CDR3 begins or ends on the DNA, so no DNA is shown, and the CDR3 is as TCRdb lists it. The chain joins TRBV7-3 to TRBJ2-6. Looked up from germline, CDR1 is SGHTA and CDR2 is FQGTGA. The CDR3 comprises 8 residues, both ends counted. This CDR3 reads CASSPMGS.

This clonotype is a singleton in its sample. The chain recombines TRBV7-2 with TRBJ2-7, with D perhaps matching TRBD1 (5 bases). V was cut by 2 bases and J by 3 bases, with 14 bases left in between. The length of the CDR3 is 15 residues. Looked up from germline, CDR1 is SGHTA and CDR2 is FQGNSA. CDR3 amino acids: CASSLRQGGLYEQYF. CDR3 nucleotides: TGTGCCAGCAGCTTAAGGCAGGGCGGCCTCTACGAGCAGTACTTC.

The V gene is TRBV9, the J gene TRBJ2-1; possibly TRBD2 for D (5 bases). Trimming removed 1 base at V and 6 bases at J, with 11 bases between. Germline CDR1 is SGDLS and CDR2 is YYNGEE. This CDR3 comprises 14 residues. The CDR3 spells CASSVIPEGNEQFF. The DNA of the CDR3 is TGTGCCAGCAGCGTAATCCCCGAGGGCAATGAGCAGTTCTTC.

About this clonotype itself: It is likely a read error, because the conserved phenylalanine at the end of the CDR3 is missing. This chain links TRBV10-3 with TRBJ2-5; 7 bases are shared with TRBD2. CDR3 size: 14 residues. Germline CDR1 ENHRY, CDR2 SYGVKD. Here the CDR3 DNA reads TGTGCCAGCAGTGTCGGGACCGGGAGGGAGACCCAGTACCTC. Its protein product is CASSVGTGRETQYL.

The CDR3 sequence is CSVGTSGTPYEQYF. Here the CDR3 DNA reads TGCAGCGTGGGGACTAGCGGGACCCCCTACGAGCAGTACTTC. The chain uses TRBV29-1 and TRBJ2-7; 13 bases align to TRBD2. Germline CDR1 is SQVTM and CDR2 is ANQGSEA. J lost 2 bases, V lost 6 bases, and 4 bases had no gene match. The length of the CDR3 is 14 residues.

The gene calls are TRBV20-1 and TRBJ2-5, with D maybe TRBD2 (6 bases). CDR1 and CDR2 (germline): DFQATT, SNEGSKA (reference sequence). There are 12 residues in the CDR3. CDR3 coding DNA: TGCAGGCGGGACGTAGCGGTGGAGACCCAGTACTTC. It codes for CRRDVAVETQYF.

This clonotype has only a few counts. J is TRBJ2-7 and V is TRBV14; tentative D call: TRBD1 (6 bases). Looked up from germline, CDR1 is SGHDN and CDR2 is FVKESK. Between the trimmed V and J ends, which lost 4 bases and 2 bases, there was a span of 15 bases. The CDR3 is 15 amino acids. This CDR3 is CASSPRWGLTYEQYF. Written as DNA, the CDR3 is TGTGCCAGCAGCCCACGTTGGGGGCTGACCTACGAGCAGTACTTC.

This chain uses TRBV19 with TRBJ1-2; a possible D gene is TRBD1 (5 bases). The length of the CDR3 is 13 residues. Germline values: CDR1 LNHDA, CDR2 SQIVND (reference sequence). Trimming stripped 6 bases from V and 2 bases from J, with 10 bases between. The CDR3 spells CASSKKGNYGYTF. In DNA form, the CDR3 reads TGTGCCAGTAGCAAGAAGGGGAACTATGGCTACACCTTC.